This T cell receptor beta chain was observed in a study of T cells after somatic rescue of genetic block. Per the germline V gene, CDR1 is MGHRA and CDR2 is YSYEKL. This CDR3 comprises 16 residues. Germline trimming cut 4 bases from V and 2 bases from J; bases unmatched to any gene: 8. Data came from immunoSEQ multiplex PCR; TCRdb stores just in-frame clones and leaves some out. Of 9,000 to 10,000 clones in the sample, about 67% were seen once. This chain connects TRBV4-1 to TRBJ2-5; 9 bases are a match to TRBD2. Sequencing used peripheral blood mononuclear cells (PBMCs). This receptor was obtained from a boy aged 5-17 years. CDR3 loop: CASSLREGRLQETQYF. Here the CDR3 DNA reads TGCGCCAGCAGCCTGCGGGAGGGCCGTCTTCAAGAGACCCAGTACTTC.